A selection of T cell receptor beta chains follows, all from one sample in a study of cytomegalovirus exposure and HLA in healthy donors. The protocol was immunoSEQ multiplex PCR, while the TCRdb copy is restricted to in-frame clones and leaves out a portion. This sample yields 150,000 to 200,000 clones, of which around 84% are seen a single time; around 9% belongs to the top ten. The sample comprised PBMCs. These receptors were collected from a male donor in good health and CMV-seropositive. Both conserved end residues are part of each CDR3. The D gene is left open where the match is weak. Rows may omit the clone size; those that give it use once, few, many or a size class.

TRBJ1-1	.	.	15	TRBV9	CASSVGLRGGTEAFF	TGTGCCAGCAGCGTAGGGTTGCGGGGAGGCACTGAAGCTTTCTTT
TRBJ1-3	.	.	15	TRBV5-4	CASSSGSGTGNTIYF	TGTGCCAGCAGCTCGGGCTCCGGGACAGGAAACACCATATATTTT
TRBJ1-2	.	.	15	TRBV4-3	CASSQGAGTSDGYTF	TGCGCCAGCAGCCAAGGAGCGGGAACCAGCGATGGCTACACCTTC
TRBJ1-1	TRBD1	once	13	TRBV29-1	CSVDLTGGTEAFF	TGCAGCGTTGATCTTACAGGGGGCACTGAAGCTTTCTTT
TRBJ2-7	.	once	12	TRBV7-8	CASSTGTYEQYF	TGTGCCAGCAGCACGGGGACCTACGAGCAGTACTTC
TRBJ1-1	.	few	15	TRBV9	CASRSGERKNTEAFF	TGTGCCAGCAGGTCGGGGGAACGGAAGAACACTGAAGCTTTCTTT
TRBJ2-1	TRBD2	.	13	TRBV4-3	CASSALAANEQFF	TGCGCCAGCAGCGCACTAGCGGCGAATGAGCAGTTCTTC
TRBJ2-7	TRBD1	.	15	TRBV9	CASSGLGTGASEQYF	TGTGCCAGCAGCGGCCTCGGGACAGGGGCAAGCGAGCAGTACTTC
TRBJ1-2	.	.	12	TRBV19	CASQHSNYGYTF	TGTGCCAGTCAACATTCTAACTATGGCTACACCTTC
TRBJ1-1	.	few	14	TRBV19	CASTQNPENTEAFF	TGTGCCAGTACCCAGAACCCAGAGAACACTGAAGCTTTCTTT
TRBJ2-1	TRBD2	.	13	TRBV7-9	CASTAGGYNEQFF	TGTGCCAGCACCGCGGGGGGGTACAATGAGCAGTTCTTC